One sample yielded the 26 T cell receptor beta chains listed below, sequenced in a study of T cell clones after liver transplantation. The table came from immunoSEQ multiplex PCR; TCRdb's copy has only in-frame clones and leaves some out. Of roughly 65,000 clones listed, 92% are singletons. Sequencing used CD4+ T cells from blood, obtained about 27 months after liver transplant. Receptors were obtained from a human patient who received a liver transplant. Some T cells may be supplied by the graft donor.

Only a few counts were recorded for this clone. The V gene is TRBV7-9, the J gene TRBJ2-5; 10 bases line up with TRBD2. The V segment lost 0 bases and the J segment 2 bases; nucleotides outside the gene matches: 6. Germline V lookup: CDR1 SEHNR, CDR2 FQNEAQ (reference sequence). The CDR3 covers 17 residues. The CDR3 protein is CASSLAHIAGGQETQYF. CDR3 nucleotide sequence: TGTGCCAGCAGCTTAGCGCATATAGCGGGGGGTCAAGAGACCCAGTACTTC.

This sequence joins TRBV11-2 and TRBJ2-3; weak D call: TRBD1 (6 bases). Between the trimmed V and J ends, which lost 5 bases and 3 bases, there was a span of 12 bases. The CDR3 is 14 amino acids. Germline CDR1 and CDR2: SGHAT and FQNNGV. The CDR3: CASSASTGTDTQYF. In DNA, the CDR3 is TGTGCCAGCAGCGCGTCTACAGGGACAGATACGCAGTATTTT.

This clone was seen a few times. The gene calls are TRBV5-1 and TRBJ2-2; D is ambiguous. From germline, CDR1 is SGHRS and CDR2 YFSETQ. Trimming stripped 4 bases from V and 4 bases from J, with 11 bases between. The CDR3 extends over 14 amino acids. CDR3 protein: CASSPETATGELFF. CDR3 sequence (DNA): TGCGCCAGCAGCCCCGAGACGGCCACCGGGGAGCTGTTTTTT.

This chain uses TRBV10-3 with TRBJ2-3; no firm D call. The CDR3 runs to 13 residues. The germline V gene encodes CDR1 ENHRY and CDR2 SYGVKD. Trimming cost V 0 bases and J 3 bases, with 4 bases left between them. CDR3 nucleotide sequence: TGTGCCATCAGTGAGTCTAGTACAGATACGCAGTATTTT. Translation: CAISESSTDTQYF.

This sequence joins TRBV7-2 and TRBJ2-7; TRBD1 might be the D (6 bases). The CDR3 is 14 residues long. The V gene's germline CDR1 is SGHTA and CDR2 FQGNSA. With 5 bases removed from V and 5 bases from J, the gap between germline ends came to 16 bases. In DNA, the CDR3 is TGTGCCAGCAGCCCCTTCTTACAGGGAGACGAGCAGTACTTC. As protein: CASSPFLQGDEQYF.

This clone was seen only once. This chain uses TRBV28 with TRBJ1-1; no definite D call. The germline CDR1 and CDR2 sequences are MDHEN and SYDVKM. V lost 2 bases and J 3 bases, leaving 13 bases between the germline ends. The CDR3 has 15 residues. CDR3 DNA sequence: TGTGCCAGCAGTTTAAGGCGGTGGTCAGACACTGAAGCTTTCTTT. As protein: CASSLRRWSDTEAFF.

The chain links TRBV29-1 to TRBJ1-1, with D hard to call. The V gene's germline CDR1 is SQVTM and CDR2 ANQGSEA. CDR3 length: 11 residues. With 4 bases removed from V and 3 bases from J, the gap between germline ends came to 6 bases. The DNA for the CDR3 is TGCAGCGTTGGGAGGGACACTGAAGCTTTCTTT. Translating it yields CSVGRDTEAFF.

The V and J genes are TRBV9 and TRBJ2-1, with D possibly TRBD2 on 5 matching bases. The CDR3 has 15 residues. Germline V gives CDR1 SGDLS, CDR2 YYNGEE. V gave up 3 bases and J gave up 0 bases, with 10 bases separating them. DNA for the CDR3: TGTGCCAGCAGCGACGCGGGTAGCTCCTACAATGAGCAGTTCTTC. Residues: CASSDAGSSYNEQFF.

The rearrangement uses TRBV7-2 and TRBJ2-3, with 12 bases lining up with TRBD2. V dropped 5 bases and J dropped 5; count of bases not matched to a gene: 8. Germline CDR1 and CDR2: SGHTA and FQGNSA. The CDR3 has 16 amino acids. The chain's CDR3 is CASSTLAGGPIDTQYF. CDR3 DNA sequence: TGTGCCAGCAGCACGCTAGCGGGAGGGCCAATAGATACGCAGTATTTT.

This clone was seen only a few times. This sequence joins TRBV28 and TRBJ1-2, with unresolved D. The CDR3 has 14 residues. The V end was cut by 7 bases, the J end by 1 base, with 13 bases between. The germline V gene has CDR1 MDHEN and CDR2 SYDVKM. Written as DNA, the CDR3 is TGTGCCAGCACCGTTGAGCCCCATAACTATGGCTACACCTTC. Protein product: CASTVEPHNYGYTF.

This clone was found once. The rearrangement uses TRBV5-1 and TRBJ1-3, with D perhaps TRBD1 (5 bases). Germline V gene sequence: CDR1 SGHRS, CDR2 YFSETQ. This CDR3 spans 15 amino acids. Trimming took off 1 base at V and 3 bases at J, with 11 bases between the two ends. The CDR3 DNA reads as TGCGCCAGCAGCTTGCAGGGATCGGGTGGAAACACCATATATTTT. Residues: CASSLQGSGGNTIYF. The variable domain in full, with the rest retrieved from reference TRBV5-1 and TRBJ1-3, is KAGVTQTPRYLIKTRGQQVTLSCSPISGHRSVSWYQQTPGQGLQFLFEYFSETQRNKGNFPGRFSGRQFSNSRSEMNVSTLELGDSALYLCASSLQGSGGNTIYFGEGSWLTVV.

The chain employs TRBV11-3 and TRBJ2-2; D ambiguous. From germline, CDR1 is SGHNT and CDR2 YENEEA. Trimming took off 5 bases at V and 1 base at J, with 8 bases between the two ends. The CDR3 has 14 amino acids. In nucleotides, the CDR3 is TGTGCCAGCAGCCGAGACTGGAACACCGGGGAGCTGTTTTTT. Its translation is CASSRDWNTGELFF.

The chain combines TRBV7-2 with TRBJ2-5; 7 positions match TRBD2. Germline V gene lookup returns CDR1 SGHTA and CDR2 FQGNSA. The CDR3 loop spans 15 amino acids. V lost 3 bases and J lost 0; bases outside the gene matches: 4. The CDR3, as DNA: TGTGCCAGCAGCTTCCAGCGGGGCAACCAAGAGACCCAGTACTTC. Translating it yields CASSFQRGNQETQYF.

The chain carries TRBV11-3 and TRBJ2-7; tentative D call: TRBD2 (6 bases). Germline V CDR1 and CDR2: SGHNT, YENEEA. Trimming took off 4 bases at V and 2 bases at J, with 15 bases between the two ends. The CDR3 loop spans 15 amino acids. CDR3 in DNA: TGTGCCAGCAGCTCAAAAGGGTCGGGGGCCTACGAGCAGTACTTC. Its protein product is CASSSKGSGAYEQYF.

The rearrangement joins TRBV6-5 to TRBJ1-2; D unclear. The CDR3 has 15 residues. Germline CDR1 and CDR2: MNHEY and SVGAGI. Trimming took off 2 bases at V and 4 bases at J, with 14 bases between the two ends. The CDR3 DNA follows: TGTGCCAGCAGTTACACCCAGACGTCGTCCTATGGCTACACCTTC. This translates into CASSYTQTSSYGYTF.

V usage is TRBV2 and J usage is TRBJ2-5, with 9 bases that match TRBD1. Germline values: CDR1 SNHLY, CDR2 FYNNEI. The V and J ends lost 6 bases and 5 bases, in that order; junction bases with no gene match: 10. The CDR3 runs to 15 residues. CDR3 coding DNA: TGTGCCAGCAGGGGCCCCGGGACAGGGAGGGAGACCCAGTACTTC. It encodes CASRGPGTGRETQYF.

The V and J genes are TRBV5-6 and TRBJ1-2; a possible D gene is TRBD1 (6 bases). V dropped 4 bases and J dropped 3 bases, with 7 bases sitting between them. Germline CDR1 SGHDT, CDR2 YYEEEE. CDR3 size: 12 residues. The CDR3 region has the DNA TGTGCCAGCAGCCCAGGGGACTATGGCTACACCTTC. Translating it yields CASSPGDYGYTF.

The V call is TRBV5-1, the J call TRBJ1-1, with 7 bases that match TRBD1. This CDR3 contains 16 residues. The V gene's germline CDR1 is SGHRS and CDR2 YFSETQ. V dropped 2 bases and J dropped 4; count of bases not matched to a gene: 11. CDR3 residues: CASSFGGWAGGTEAFF. CDR3 sequence (DNA): TGCGCCAGCAGCTTTGGTGGCTGGGCAGGGGGCACTGAAGCTTTCTTT. The variable domain in full, with the rest retrieved from reference TRBV5-1 and TRBJ1-1, is KAGVTQTPRYLIKTRGQQVTLSCSPISGHRSVSWYQQTPGQGLQFLFEYFSETQRNKGNFPGRFSGRQFSNSRSEMNVSTLELGDSALYLCASSFGGWAGGTEAFFGQGTRLTVV.

This sequence joins TRBV11-3 and TRBJ1-4; 7 bases line up with TRBD1. With V trimmed by 5 bases and J by 8 bases, 8 bases remained unmatched. There are 14 residues in the CDR3. Germline V gene data show CDR1 as SGHNT and CDR2 as YENEEA. Here the CDR3 reads CASSPGTAREKLFF. The DNA of the CDR3 is TGTGCCAGCAGCCCCGGGACAGCAAGAGAAAAACTGTTTTTT.

The chain uses TRBV7-8 and TRBJ1-4, with D possibly being TRBD1 (5 bases). The CDR3 runs to 12 residues. V was trimmed by 5 bases and J by 7 bases, leaving 8 bases between them. Germline V gene sequence: CDR1 SGHVS, CDR2 FQNEAQ. The CDR3 region is CASSAGGEKLFF. The CDR3, as DNA: TGTGCCAGCAGCGCGGGGGGTGAAAAACTGTTTTTT.

The chain employs TRBV9 and TRBJ1-2; 11 positions agree with TRBD1. Losses at the gene ends were 7 bases for V and 7 bases for J; bases not matched to a gene: 9. The CDR3 runs to 14 residues. Germline loops: CDR1 SGDLS, CDR2 YYNGEE. Here the CDR3 DNA reads TGTGCCAGCGCGCTTGGACAGGGGGCGTCTGGCTACACCTTC. This sequence encodes CASALGQGASGYTF. The full variable domain, in which reference TRBV9 and TRBJ1-2 provide the parts outside the CDR3, is DSGVTQTPKHLITATGQRVTLRCSPRSGDLSVYWYQQSLDQGLQFLIQYYNGEERAKGNILERFSAQQFPDLHSELNLSSLELGDSALYFCASALGQGASGYTFGSGTRLTVV.

The V gene is TRBV27, the J gene TRBJ1-5; perhaps TRBD1 as D (5 bases). Germline CDR1 and CDR2: MNHEY and SMNVEV (reference sequence). Deletions cut 5 bases from V and 2 bases from J, with 10 bases between. The CDR3 runs to 14 residues. CDR3 loop: CASSVRGGNQPQHF. The CDR3 DNA sequence: TGTGCCAGCAGTGTCCGAGGGGGCAATCAGCCCCAGCATTTT.

The CDR3 loop reads CSVDRGSYNEQFF. For the CDR3, the DNA is TGCAGCGTAGACAGGGGCTCCTACAATGAGCAGTTCTTC. V is TRBV29-1 and J is TRBJ2-1, with 8 bases aligning to TRBD1. The CDR3 contains 13 residues. Germline V CDR1 and CDR2: SQVTM, ANQGSEA. V was clipped by 6 bases and J by 0 bases; unmatched bases: 1.

The chain joins TRBV29-1 to TRBJ1-1, with D uncertain. Per the germline V gene, CDR1 is SQVTM and CDR2 is ANQGSEA. CDR3 length: 11 residues. V lost 6 bases and J lost 5, with 10 bases in between. The CDR3 nucleotides are TGCAGCGTCGGCGGATATACTGAAGCTTTCTTT. Translation: CSVGGYTEAFF.

V usage is TRBV4-2 and J usage is TRBJ1-2; D unresolved. The germline gives CDR1 LGHNA, CDR2 YNFKEQ. V shed 4 bases and J shed 2 bases, with 14 bases lying between them. The CDR3 is 15 amino acids. The CDR3 loop reads CASSPATIQNYGYTF. The CDR3 DNA follows: TGTGCCAGCAGCCCCGCCACTATCCAAAACTATGGCTACACCTTC.

The chain joins TRBV7-2 to TRBJ2-5; D perhaps matches TRBD1 (5 bases). This CDR3 comprises 15 residues. V was clipped by 2 bases and J by 7 bases, with 17 bases between them. Germline values: CDR1 SGHTA, CDR2 FQGNSA. The DNA of the CDR3 is TGTGCCAGCAGCTTATTCGGCCAGGGTCTGGGGACCCAGTACTTC. Its translation is CASSLFGQGLGTQYF.